This T cell receptor (beta chain) is drawn from a study of the immune and genomic landscape of osteosarcoma (dated by TCRdb to about 2020). The study in broad terms: The overall cohort comprised more than 40 pediatric and adult patients with high-grade osteosarcoma, with a median age at diagnosis of around 30 years (range about 5-90). The cohort was enriched for poor-risk disease, as unfavorable pathologic response to standard therapy was shown in 73% of the cohort and around 67% of the cohort were deceased. Patients in the overall cohort were about 66% male, and under 80% presented with localized disease at diagnosis. To define immunogenic potential, the study profiled osteosarcoma specimens using whole genome, RNA and T-cell receptor sequencing along with immunohistochemistry and reverse phase protein arrays. To characterize the osteosarcoma immunogenomic landscape, the TCR sequencing results were combined with transcriptome, protein array and immunostaining data. The goal of the study was to explain why immune checkpoint inhibitors have shown limited clinical activity in osteosarcoma. Each of a few patients provided a couple of samples from the same tumor site.

V is pared back by 1 base and J by 8 bases, with 9 bases lying between the germline termini. CDR1 and CDR2, looked up from the germline V gene, are SGHTA and FQGTGA. The CDR3 holds 13 amino acids from the cysteine to the phenylalanine. The read is trimmed to its CDR3 DNA, 39 bases read in frame from base 1. The tumors sampled were post-treatment primary, local recurrence and metastasis specimens taken from patients with a poor prognosis. The ImmunoSEQ Assay (Adaptive Biotechnologies) was used to immunosequence the CDR3 regions of the TCR beta chain. In the original analysis: TCRB rearrangements, read counts, read proportions and gene usage were exported through the ImmunoSEQ Analyzer platform. T-cell clonality was calculated on productive rearrangements as 1 minus Pielou's evenness. Clonal space homeostasis binned clonotypes as rare, small, medium, large or hyperexpanded (0.01 to 1 of the repertoire). TCR productive clonality was compared across immune clusters C1, C2 and C3 using the Wilcoxon rank sum test. Drawn from immuneACCESS, this table holds only the in-frame rearrangements with V and J called that TCRdb kept. Clones are partly lost; checked studies trace under half to an unresolved V gene and leave the rest unexplained. V and J calls and clone size are as listed in that table; D and trimming were resolved from the DNA. The sample records 1,500 to 2,000 clones, around two thirds of which are singletons. Of the sample, about 19% is held by the ten largest clones.

Turning to this clone: The antigen it recognizes is unknown. Within one base of it there is no much larger clone, and no base qualities were kept.

What the research found in general, with its limitations: Overall, productive TCR clonality was low, with a mean of 0.09 and a maximum of 0.3, which suggests limited clonal expansion of T cells. The clonality benchmarks were taken from external normal skin and healthy peripheral blood data instead of from matched normal tissue. Although TCR productive clonality was higher in the immune-hot C3 cluster than in the cold C1 cluster, TCR productive clonality was still low overall. In five cases, the repertoire was dominated by a single hyperexpanded clone, and fewer than 100 T-cell clonotypes were detected in all five cases. Because osteosarcoma is rare and all possible samples were collected, sample size was not determined by any statistical method. Alongside the frozen tumor specimens, matched blood was collected from only a couple of patients.

Recombination connected TRBV7-3 to TRBJ2-1, with no confidently assigned D gene. The material sequenced was primary tumor tissue from the T10 vertebra. This specimen's cell subset or site label, per the study, means: resected primary osteosarcoma tumor. The TCR sequence derives from a man aged 18-30 years with osteosarcoma. The age is the age at diagnosis. The CDR3 region has the sequence CASSLKSVDEQFF. The sequence in DNA is TGTGCCAGCAGCTTAAAGTCCGTGGATGAGCAGTTCTTC.